The 22 T cell receptor beta chains below come from one sample, sequenced in a study of Ad26.COV2.S vaccination and SARS-CoV-2 variants. TCRdb keeps only in-frame clones here, not all; method: immunoSEQ multiplex PCR. The data show roughly 240,000 clones, around 87% seen once. Treatment noted: over 15 received Ad26.COV2.S at low or high dose, single or two shots; roughly five received placebo; per-sample allocation not given. It was on day 63 after the first vaccine or placebo injection that samples were taken. Sequenced here: peripheral blood, sampled in a trial of Ad26.COV2.S vaccine versus placebo. The receptors derive from a person aged 18-60 years who received the Ad26.COV2.S COVID-19 vaccine or a placebo.

V and J are TRBV30 and TRBJ2-2; D is ambiguous. The CDR3 length is 12 residues. Germline CDR1 GTSNPN, CDR2 SVGIG (reference sequence). V was shortened by 0 bases and J by 4 bases, with 3 bases between the two germline ends. The CDR3 sequence: CAWSVSTGELFF. The CDR3 nucleotides read TGTGCCTGGAGTGTATCCACCGGGGAGCTGTTTTTT.

V is TRBV6-2 or TRBV6-3 and J is TRBJ1-5; the match to TRBD1 covers 10 bases. Germline loops: CDR1 MNHEY, CDR2 SVGEGT. V lost 2 bases and J lost 3; bases outside the gene matches: 13. The CDR3 runs 19 residues. In DNA, the CDR3 is TGTGCCAGCAGTTACGTATCTGGGACAGGGGTTGAATACAATCAGCCCCAGCATTTT. Its protein product is CASSYVSGTGVEYNQPQHF.

This chain links TRBV28 with TRBJ1-3; D is unresolved. The V and J ends lost 2 bases and 0 bases respectively, with 8 bases between them. This CDR3 contains 15 residues. The germline V gene has CDR1 MDHEN and CDR2 SYDVKM. The chain's CDR3 is CASSLDVFSGNTIYF. CDR3 DNA: TGTGCCAGCAGTTTAGACGTTTTCTCTGGAAACACCATATATTTT. The variable domain in full, completed from reference TRBV28 and TRBJ1-3, reads DVKVTQSSRYLVKRTGEKVFLECVQDMDHENMFWYRQDPGLGLRLIYFSYDVKMKEKGDIPEGYSVSREKKERFSLILESASTNQTSMYLCASSLDVFSGNTIYFGEGSWLTVV.

The chain recombines TRBV5-5 with TRBJ2-5; the match to TRBD1 covers 8 bases. This CDR3 is 17 amino acids long. V lost 4 bases to trimming and J lost 7 bases; unmatched junction nucleotides: 18. The germline V gene encodes CDR1 SGHKS and CDR2 YYEKEE (reference sequence). CDR3 amino acids: CASSPTPGRGPWVTQYF. The CDR3 DNA is TGTGCCAGCAGCCCGACCCCTGGCAGGGGGCCTTGGGTGACCCAGTACTTC.

This chain connects TRBV7-9 to TRBJ1-1, with D possibly being TRBD1 (5 bases). The CDR3 runs 14 residues. Germline-derived CDR1 and CDR2 are SEHNR and FQNEAQ (reference sequence). V was shortened by 2 bases and J by 2 bases, with 9 bases between the two germline ends. The CDR3 loop reads CASSLTDSNTEAFF. The CDR3 DNA is TGTGCCAGCAGCTTAACCGACAGCAACACTGAAGCTTTCTTT.

This sequence joins TRBV30 and TRBJ1-1, with D possibly being TRBD1 (6 bases). Germline values: CDR1 GTSNPN, CDR2 SVGIG (reference sequence). The CDR3 has 14 residues. V lost 0 bases and J 4 bases, leaving 12 bases between the germline ends. The CDR3 nucleotides read TGTGCCTGGAGTGTAAAAGGGGGGAGCACTGAAGCTTTCTTT. It codes for CAWSVKGGSTEAFF.

The chain is built from TRBV12-3 or TRBV12-4 and TRBJ2-7; D unclear. Trimming took off 2 bases at V and 6 bases at J, with 11 bases between the two ends. The CDR3 length is 13 residues. The CDR3 here is CASSLFGRGEQYF. The CDR3 nucleotides are TGTGCCAGCAGTTTATTCGGTAGAGGCGAGCAGTACTTC.

The chain employs TRBV6-2 or TRBV6-3 and TRBJ2-7; TRBD1 agrees at 9 bases. This CDR3 spans 14 amino acids. V was pared by 6 bases and J by 4 bases, with 7 bases of the junction left unmatched. Germline CDR1 reads MNHEY; CDR2 reads SVGEGT. The CDR3 loop reads CASRPGGQGYEQYF. The CDR3 bases are TGTGCCAGCAGACCTGGCGGACAGGGGTACGAGCAGTACTTC.

The chain joins TRBV7-2 to TRBJ1-1; D is undetermined. CDR1 is SGHTA, CDR2 FQGNSA, per germline. The CDR3 contains 12 residues. V lost 5 bases, J lost 5 bases, and 9 bases lay in between. CDR3 loop: CASSIGMTEAFF. The CDR3 bases are TGTGCCAGCAGCATCGGTATGACTGAAGCTTTCTTT.

This sequence joins TRBV10-3 and TRBJ2-2; 15 positions match TRBD2. The germline gives CDR1 ENHRY, CDR2 SYGVKD. The CDR3 has 16 amino acids. V was pared by 6 bases and J by 8 bases, with 7 bases of the junction left unmatched. CDR3 nucleotides: TGTGCCATCAGCTCGGGACTAGCGGGAGGAAGGGGGGAGCTGTTTTTT. This encodes CAISSGLAGGRGELFF.

The gene calls are TRBV6-5 and TRBJ1-2; 9 nucleotides match TRBD1. The CDR3 sequence is 15 residues long. J lost 3 bases, V lost 6 bases, and 8 bases had no gene match. The germline V gene has CDR1 MNHEY and CDR2 SVGAGI. The CDR3: CASRGQGFEDYGYTF. CDR3 sequence (DNA): TGTGCCAGCAGAGGACAGGGGTTTGAAGACTATGGCTACACCTTC.

The chain links TRBV15 to TRBJ2-6; TRBD2 might be the D (5 bases). CDR1 and CDR2 from the germline V gene are LNHNV and YYDKDF (reference sequence). This CDR3 spans 16 amino acids. Trimming took off 2 bases at V and 4 bases at J, with 12 bases between the two ends. CDR3 in DNA: TGTGCCACCAGCAGATCTCTTGGAGGCGGGGCCAACGTCCTGACTTTC. Amino acids: CATSRSLGGGANVLTF. Full variable domain (outside the CDR3, taken from reference TRBV15 and TRBJ2-6): DAMVIQNPRYQVTQFGKPVTLSCSQTLNHNVMYWYQQKSSQAPKLLFHYYDKDFNNEADTPDNFQSRRPNTSFCFLDIRSPGLGDTAMYLCATSRSLGGGANVLTFGAGSRLTVL.

The genes are TRBV6-2 or TRBV6-3 and TRBJ2-7; D remains unclear. V lost 5 bases, J lost 6 bases, and 17 bases lay in between. The CDR3 totals 14 residues. Per the germline V gene, CDR1 is MNHEY and CDR2 is SVGEGT. The CDR3 DNA is TGTGCCAGCAGTAAACGCCGGGCCCCCGGCGAGCAGTACTTC. This codes for CASSKRRAPGEQYF.

This clone was seen just once. The chain has TRBV5-4 and TRBJ1-1; a weak D match, TRBD1 (5 bases). CDR1 SGHNT and CDR2 YYREEE come from the germline V gene (reference sequence). Trimming removed 0 bases from V and 8 bases from J, with 11 bases in between. There are 13 residues in the CDR3. This CDR3 reads CASSLAAEGEAFF. CDR3 nucleotides: TGTGCCAGCAGCTTGGCCGCGGAGGGGGAAGCTTTCTTT.

The J gene is TRBJ2-7, the V gene TRBV12-5; 7 positions agree with TRBD1. J lost 5 bases, V lost 5 bases, and 12 bases had no gene match. The CDR3 is 15 residues long. Germline CDR1 is LGHNT and CDR2 is FRNRAP. The CDR3 DNA reads as TGTGCTAGTGGTCGAAACCGGGACAGTTGGCACGAGCAGTACTTC. Amino acids: CASGRNRDSWHEQYF.

This chain connects TRBV9 to TRBJ2-4; a possible D gene is TRBD1 (6 bases). V was cut by 0 bases and J by 2 bases, with 12 bases left in between. The CDR3 totals 16 residues. The germline CDR1 and CDR2 sequences are SGDLS and YYNGEE. CDR3: CASSVGGGDSKNIQYF. CDR3 nucleotides: TGTGCCAGCAGCGTAGGAGGGGGTGACTCCAAAAACATTCAGTACTTC.

The chain recombines TRBV12-3 or TRBV12-4 with TRBJ1-2, with 10 bases fitting TRBD1. The CDR3 is 13 residues long. Trimming removed 7 bases from V and 5 bases from J; junction bases left unmatched: 4. For the CDR3, the DNA is TGTGCCAGCACCCGGGACAGGGGTTATGGCTACACCTTC. Translation gives CASTRDRGYGYTF.

The chain recombines TRBV7-9 with TRBJ2-5; D is uncertain. V lost 0 bases and J lost 7, with 15 bases in between. The CDR3 contains 15 residues. Germline V CDR1 and CDR2: SEHNR, FQNEAQ (reference sequence). CDR3 nucleotide sequence: TGTGCCAGCAGCTTAGCGCTGACTCCTCCTAGGACCCAGTACTTC. Encoded protein: CASSLALTPPRTQYF.

The chain employs TRBV28 and TRBJ1-2, with 12 bases lining up with TRBD1. After removal of 2 bases from V and 0 bases from J, the junction contained 7 bases not matched to a gene. In germline, CDR1 is MDHEN, CDR2 SYDVKM. This CDR3 contains 18 residues. CDR3 nucleotides: TGTGCCAGCAGTTTACCGGGGACAGGGGGCCAAGCTAACTATGGCTACACCTTC. This gives the protein CASSLPGTGGQANYGYTF.

V gene TRBV25-1 combines with J gene TRBJ2-7; D unclear. Germline V gene sequence: CDR1 MGHDK, CDR2 SYGVNS. V lost 3 bases and J 6 bases, leaving 6 bases between the germline ends. The CDR3 has 11 amino acids. The CDR3 protein is CASSDLVEQYF. The CDR3 DNA sequence: TGTGCCAGCAGTGACCTCGTCGAGCAGTACTTC.

This rearrangement joins TRBV30 to TRBJ1-4, with D tentatively TRBD1 (5 bases). Germline V gene lookup returns CDR1 GTSNPN and CDR2 SVGIG (reference sequence). CDR3 size: 13 residues. Trimming stripped 5 bases from V and 8 bases from J, with 15 bases between. This CDR3 reads CAWGPGGDEKLFF. The CDR3 nucleotides read TGTGCCTGGGGGCCCGGGGGGGACGAAAAACTGTTTTTT.

Only a few counts were recorded for this clone. The V call is TRBV12-5, the J call TRBJ1-2; no clear D. The V end lost 4 bases, the J end lost 7 bases, and 13 bases lay between the germline ends. This CDR3 spans 13 amino acids. Germline assignment: CDR1 LGHNT and CDR2 FRNRAP. The CDR3 DNA reads as TGTGCTAGTGGTTCCCAATCACGGGGTGGCTACACCTTC. Translated, it gives CASGSQSRGGYTF. The whole variable domain, remainder taken from reference TRBV12-5 and TRBJ1-2, is DARVTQTPRHKVTEMGQEVTMRCQPILGHNTVFWYRQTMMQGLELLAYFRNRAPLDDSGMPKDRFSAEMPDATLATLKIQPSEPRDSAVYFCASGSQSRGGYTFGSGTRLTVV.